This passage covers 26 T cell receptor beta chains from one sample sequenced in a study of blood T cell repertoires in COVID-19. Produced via immunoSEQ multiplex PCR; TCRdb's table is partial and in-frame only. The data contain some 250,000 clones, 86% of them singletons. The sequenced material came from peripheral blood. The receptors originated from a young man who had recovered from COVID-19.

Note on this clone: The same CDR3 arises from other DNA sequences in this sample as well. The chain carries TRBV27 and TRBJ1-2, with 7 bases matching TRBD1. This CDR3 is 13 amino acids long. Losses at the gene ends were 2 bases for V and 3 bases for J; bases not matched to a gene: 0. Germline V gene lookup returns CDR1 MNHEY and CDR2 SMNVEV (reference sequence). The CDR3 DNA sequence: TGTGCCAGCAGTTTACAGGGGGACTATGGCTACACCTTC. It specifies CASSLQGDYGYTF.

This clone was detected only a few times. The chain is built from TRBV6-6 and TRBJ2-6; D unresolved. V lost 8 bases to trimming and J lost 4 bases, with 9 bases between them. The CDR3 sequence is 13 residues long. Germline V gene data show CDR1 as MNHNY and CDR2 as SVGAGI (reference sequence). CDR3 coding DNA: TGTGCCAGCCACTCCCTCGGGGCCAACGTCCTGACTTTC. It codes for CASHSLGANVLTF.

The chain is built from TRBV11-2 and TRBJ2-7, with 10 bases aligning to TRBD1. Per the germline V gene, CDR1 is SGHAT and CDR2 is FQNNGV. This CDR3 is built from 15 residues. With 5 bases clipped from V and 0 bases from J, the junction kept 4 bases outside the gene matches. The CDR3 spells CASSEGQGVSYEQYF. The CDR3, as DNA: TGTGCCAGCAGCGAAGGACAGGGGGTCTCCTACGAGCAGTACTTC.

The V call is TRBV5-1, the J call TRBJ1-1; D not certain. CDR1 and CDR2 (germline): SGHRS, YFSETQ. There are 14 residues in the CDR3. With 6 bases removed from V and 1 base from J, the gap between germline ends came to 13 bases. The CDR3 is CASTFRNRNTEAFF. CDR3 coding DNA: TGCGCCAGCACGTTTAGAAATCGGAACACTGAAGCTTTCTTT.

In this sample, this clone turned up once. The V and J genes are TRBV5-1 and TRBJ2-1; 13 positions agree with TRBD2. Germline-derived CDR1 and CDR2 are SGHRS and YFSETQ. There are 15 residues in the CDR3. V lost 4 bases, J lost 10 bases, and 8 bases stayed unmatched. The CDR3 DNA reads TGCGCCAGCAGCGCACCGGGACTAGCGGGGAAAGAGCAGTTCTTC. The encoded protein is CASSAPGLAGKEQFF.

The CDR3 region is CASSFHRTGGTNEQFF. The CDR3 DNA sequence: TGTGCCAGCAGTTTTCATCGGACAGGGGGGACCAATGAGCAGTTCTTC. This chain links TRBV6-2 or TRBV6-3 with TRBJ2-1; TRBD1 aligns across 10 bases. After removal of 4 bases from V and 6 bases from J, the junction contained 9 bases not matched to a gene. The CDR3 length is 16 residues. The V gene's germline CDR1 is MNHEY and CDR2 SVGEGT.

The chain recombines TRBV5-1 with TRBJ2-2; D is unresolved. The CDR3 runs 11 residues. Germline V gene data show CDR1 as SGHRS and CDR2 as YFSETQ. The germline V and J ends were trimmed by 3 bases and 6 bases, with 3 bases remaining between them. The CDR3 is CASSSAGELFF. The CDR3 nucleotides are TGCGCCAGCAGCTCGGCCGGGGAGCTGTTTTTT.

The chain recombines TRBV30 with TRBJ1-2; no definite D call. The CDR3 totals 11 residues. V was trimmed by 5 bases and J by 8 bases, leaving 12 bases between them. Germline assignment: CDR1 GTSNPN and CDR2 SVGIG (reference sequence). The CDR3, as DNA: TGTGCCTGGCGAGACCTCCGGGGCTACACCTTC. It codes for CAWRDLRGYTF.

In DNA, the CDR3 is TGTGCCAGCAGTTACCCACCGGGGGACCGTAATAATGAAAAACTGTTTTTT. The encoded protein is CASSYPPGDRNNEKLFF. V is TRBV6-2 or TRBV6-3 and J is TRBJ1-4, with TRBD1 as a possible D gene (5 bases). Germline V gives CDR1 MNHEY, CDR2 SVGEGT. Trimming pared 2 bases from V and 4 bases from J, leaving 17 bases between. The CDR3 spans 17 residues.

V usage is TRBV5-4 and J usage is TRBJ1-1; D uncertain. Trimming left V 2 bases short and J 4 bases short, with 9 bases between. Germline V gene data show CDR1 as SGHNT and CDR2 as YYREEE (reference sequence). The CDR3 runs to 13 residues. The CDR3 nucleotides are TGTGCCAGCAGCTTTCAGATTTTCACTGAAGCTTTCTTT. The encoded protein is CASSFQIFTEAFF.

The chain employs TRBV14 and TRBJ2-7; no clear D gene. Trimming stripped 4 bases from V and 2 bases from J, with 9 bases between. CDR3 length equals 13 residues. The germline V gene encodes CDR1 SGHDN and CDR2 FVKESK. The CDR3 sequence is CASSRLSTYEQYF. DNA for the CDR3: TGTGCCAGCAGCCGGCTTTCCACCTACGAGCAGTACTTC.

This chain links TRBV11-3 with TRBJ1-2; 9 bases are shared with TRBD1. V was clipped by 4 bases and J by 0 bases; unmatched bases: 12. Germline CDR1 is SGHNT and CDR2 is YENEEA. The CDR3 loop spans 18 amino acids. The CDR3 DNA reads as TGTGCCAGCAGCTCCCCCGACAGGGGGGTCAAAACTAACTATGGCTACACCTTC. It is translated as CASSSPDRGVKTNYGYTF. Supplemented by reference TRBV11-3 and TRBJ1-2, the full variable domain reads EAGVVQSPRYKIIEKKQPVAFWCNPISGHNTLYWYLQNLGQGPELLIRYENEEAVDDSQLPKDRFSAERLKGVDSTLKIQPAELGDSAVYLCASSSPDRGVKTNYGYTFGSGTRLTVV.

The V call is TRBV5-5, the J call TRBJ2-3; 12 bases align to TRBD2. The CDR3 is 17 residues long. Per germline, CDR1 SGHKS and CDR2 YYEKEE (reference sequence). V lost 4 bases to trimming and J lost 3 bases; unmatched junction nucleotides: 9. CDR3: CASSDTRLAGVTDTQYF. CDR3 DNA sequence: TGTGCCAGCAGCGACACTCGACTAGCGGGGGTTACAGATACGCAGTATTTT.

V usage is TRBV11-2 and J usage is TRBJ2-5, with a tentative D call TRBD1 (5 bases). The ends were cut back, 2 bases at V and 2 bases at J, with 6 bases in the middle. Germline V gene sequence: CDR1 SGHAT, CDR2 FQNNGV. This CDR3 is 13 amino acids long. CDR3 nucleotides: TGTGCCAGCAGCTTAAACAGGCAAGAGACCCAGTACTTC. Protein sequence: CASSLNRQETQYF.

This clone was counted once. This chain connects TRBV24-1 to TRBJ2-6; 8 bases align to TRBD1. The CDR3 is made up of 19 amino acids. From germline, CDR1 is KGHDR and CDR2 SFDVKD. With V trimmed by 8 bases and J by 0 bases, 14 bases remained unmatched. This CDR3 reads CATTRQGQAGLSGANVLTF. In nucleotides, the CDR3 is TGTGCCACCACTAGACAGGGACAGGCGGGGCTCTCTGGGGCCAACGTCCTGACTTTC.

This sequence joins TRBV5-1 and TRBJ1-2; 8 positions agree with TRBD1. The germline CDR1 and CDR2 sequences are SGHRS and YFSETQ. The CDR3 loop spans 15 amino acids. Unmatched junction bases numbered 10, after V lost 5 bases and J lost 4 bases. The CDR3 DNA reads as TGCGCCAGCAGTGACGGACAGGGAAAGGGCTATGGCTACACCTTC. Translating it yields CASSDGQGKGYGYTF.

V gene TRBV12-3 or TRBV12-4 combines with J gene TRBJ1-2, with TRBD1 matching over 11 bases. Germline trimming cut 7 bases from V and 8 bases from J; bases unmatched to any gene: 6. This CDR3 has 13 residues. The DNA of the CDR3 is TGTGCCAGCAACCCGGACAGGGGGCGCGGCTACACCTTC. Translating it yields CASNPDRGRGYTF.

The chain links TRBV9 to TRBJ1-5; 10 nucleotides match TRBD1. From germline, CDR1 is SGDLS and CDR2 YYNGEE. V gave up 0 bases and J gave up 2 bases; unmatched junction bases: 8. CDR3 length equals 18 residues. The CDR3 is CASSVGTGGGRGNQPQHF. The CDR3 DNA reads TGTGCCAGCAGCGTAGGGACAGGGGGAGGGAGGGGCAATCAGCCCCAGCATTTT.

The CDR3 DNA is TGTGCCAGCAGCCCCCTCGAGGCGGGGGCGGGCCAAGAGACCCAGTACTTC. It specifies CASSPLEAGAGQETQYF. This chain joins TRBV4-2 and TRBJ2-5; tentatively, D is TRBD2 (7 bases). V lost 4 bases to trimming and J lost 1 base, with 19 bases between them. Germline-derived CDR1 and CDR2 are LGHNA and YNFKEQ. The CDR3 runs to 17 residues.

The chain joins TRBV7-9 to TRBJ1-5, with D maybe TRBD1 (5 bases). Germline values: CDR1 SEHNR, CDR2 FQNEAQ (reference sequence). The length of the CDR3 is 17 residues. Trimming stripped 2 bases from V and 5 bases from J, with 19 bases between. CDR3 in amino acids: CASSLTRATGGDQPQHF. The CDR3 DNA reads as TGTGCCAGCAGCTTAACCCGCGCCACAGGCGGGGATCAGCCCCAGCATTTT. Variable domain in full (rest from reference TRBV7-9 and TRBJ1-5): DTGVSQNPRHKITKRGQNVTFRCDPISEHNRLYWYRQTLGQGPEFLTYFQNEAQLEKSRLLSDRFSAERPKGSFSTLEIQRTEQGDSAMYLCASSLTRATGGDQPQHFGDGTRLSIL.

On this clone: The sample carries other DNA sequences with the same CDR3. The chain recombines TRBV9 with TRBJ2-1; the D is unclear. V was shortened by 0 bases and J by 1 base, with 5 bases between the two germline ends. The germline gives CDR1 SGDLS, CDR2 YYNGEE. This CDR3 has 14 residues. CDR3 coding DNA: TGTGCCAGCAGCGTAGCCGTATCCTACAATGAGCAGTTCTTC. The encoded protein is CASSVAVSYNEQFF.

The rearrangement links TRBV5-4 to TRBJ2-7; possible D gene TRBD1, 5 bases. The germline gives CDR1 SGHNT, CDR2 YYREEE (reference sequence). The ends were cut back, 1 base at V and 0 bases at J, with 8 bases in the middle. CDR3 size: 14 residues. CDR3 nucleotide sequence: TGTGCCAGCAGCTTGCAGGGCAACTCCTACGAGCAGTACTTC. Translated, it gives CASSLQGNSYEQYF.

The chain couples TRBV24-1 to TRBJ1-2; 7 bases align to TRBD1. With V trimmed by 3 bases and J by 8 bases, 11 bases remained unmatched. Germline V gene sequence: CDR1 KGHDR, CDR2 SFDVKD. The CDR3 contains 15 residues. CDR3 sequence reads: CATSDLSAGGKGYTF. CDR3 DNA sequence: TGTGCCACCAGTGATCTTTCGGCAGGGGGAAAAGGCTACACCTTC.

This rearrangement joins TRBV5-4 to TRBJ2-7; a weak D match, TRBD2 (6 bases). CDR3 size: 14 residues. The V end lost 0 bases, the J end lost 2 bases, and 9 bases lay between the germline ends. The germline CDR1 and CDR2 sequences are SGHNT and YYREEE (reference sequence). The DNA for the CDR3 is TGTGCCAGCAGCTTGGAATGGGGGGCCTACGAGCAGTACTTC. Translating it yields CASSLEWGAYEQYF.

The chain employs TRBV14 and TRBJ2-1; D call uncertain. The germline V gene has CDR1 SGHDN and CDR2 FVKESK. The CDR3 consists of 14 residues. V lost 1 base, J lost 4 bases, and 8 bases lay in between. In DNA, the CDR3 is TGTGCCAGCAGCCAAGGGTCGGGTTACAATGAGCAGTTCTTC. This gives the protein CASSQGSGYNEQFF.

The chain uses TRBV29-1 and TRBJ1-2, with D perhaps matching TRBD1 (5 bases). Germline V gene sequence: CDR1 SQVTM, CDR2 ANQGSEA. The CDR3 length is 12 residues. Trimming removed 4 bases from V and 5 bases from J, with 11 bases in between. CDR3 protein: CSVVQGRYGYTF. As DNA, the CDR3 is TGCAGCGTTGTCCAGGGCAGGTATGGCTACACCTTC.